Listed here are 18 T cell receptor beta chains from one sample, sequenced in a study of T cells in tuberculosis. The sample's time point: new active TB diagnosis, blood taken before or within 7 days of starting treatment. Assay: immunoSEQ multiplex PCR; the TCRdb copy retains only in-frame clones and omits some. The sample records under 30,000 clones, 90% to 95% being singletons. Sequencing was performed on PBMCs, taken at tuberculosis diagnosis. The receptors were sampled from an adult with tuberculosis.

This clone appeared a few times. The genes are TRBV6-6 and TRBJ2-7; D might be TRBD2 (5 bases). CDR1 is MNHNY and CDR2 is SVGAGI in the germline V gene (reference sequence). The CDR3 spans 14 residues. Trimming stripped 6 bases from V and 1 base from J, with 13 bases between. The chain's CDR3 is CASSHEGYSYEQYF. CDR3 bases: TGTGCCAGCAGCCACGAGGGCTATTCCTACGAGCAGTACTTC.

The CDR3 here is CASSLWGTGQDEQYF. CDR3 bases: TGCGCCAGCAGCTTGTGGGGGACAGGGCAAGACGAGCAGTACTTC. The rearrangement joins TRBV5-1 to TRBJ2-7, with TRBD1 matching over 9 bases. The CDR3 loop spans 15 amino acids. Germline CDR1 and CDR2: SGHRS and YFSETQ. After removal of 1 base from V and 5 bases from J, the junction contained 7 bases not matched to a gene.

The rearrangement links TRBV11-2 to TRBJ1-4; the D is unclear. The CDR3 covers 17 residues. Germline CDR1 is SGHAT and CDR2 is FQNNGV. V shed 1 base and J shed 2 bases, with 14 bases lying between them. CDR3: CASSLARTQWTNEKLFF. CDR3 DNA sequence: TGTGCCAGCAGCTTAGCCCGGACTCAATGGACTAATGAAAAACTGTTTTTT.

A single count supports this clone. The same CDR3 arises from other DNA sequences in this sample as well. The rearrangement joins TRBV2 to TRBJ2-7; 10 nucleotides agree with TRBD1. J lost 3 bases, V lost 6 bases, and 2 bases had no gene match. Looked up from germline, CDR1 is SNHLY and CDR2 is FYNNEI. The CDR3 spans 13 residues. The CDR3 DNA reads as TGTGCCAGCAGGAGGACAGGGGGCTACGAGCAGTACTTC. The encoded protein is CASRRTGGYEQYF.

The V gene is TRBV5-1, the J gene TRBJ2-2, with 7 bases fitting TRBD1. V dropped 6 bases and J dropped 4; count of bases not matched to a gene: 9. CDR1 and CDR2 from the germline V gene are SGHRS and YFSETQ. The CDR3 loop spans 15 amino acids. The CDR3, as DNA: TGCGCCAGCACGGGACAGACCCCATCCACCGGGGAGCTGTTTTTT. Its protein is CASTGQTPSTGELFF.

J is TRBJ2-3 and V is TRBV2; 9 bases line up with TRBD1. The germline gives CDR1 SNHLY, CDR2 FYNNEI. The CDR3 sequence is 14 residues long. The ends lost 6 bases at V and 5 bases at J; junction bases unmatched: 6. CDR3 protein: CASRKGQGRDTQYF. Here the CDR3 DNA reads TGTGCCAGCAGGAAGGGACAGGGTAGAGATACGCAGTATTTT. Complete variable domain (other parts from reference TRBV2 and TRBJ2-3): EPEVTQTPSHQVTQMGQEVILRCVPISNHLYFYWYRQILGQKVEFLVSFYNNEISEKSEIFDDQFSVERPDGSNFTLKIRSTKLEDSAMYFCASRKGQGRDTQYFGPGTRLTVL.

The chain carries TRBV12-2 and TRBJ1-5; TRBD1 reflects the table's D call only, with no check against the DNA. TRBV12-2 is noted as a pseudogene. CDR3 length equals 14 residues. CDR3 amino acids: CASRLVYRDQPQHF. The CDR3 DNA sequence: TGTGCAAGTCGCTTAGTGTACAGGGATCAGCCCCAGCATTTT.

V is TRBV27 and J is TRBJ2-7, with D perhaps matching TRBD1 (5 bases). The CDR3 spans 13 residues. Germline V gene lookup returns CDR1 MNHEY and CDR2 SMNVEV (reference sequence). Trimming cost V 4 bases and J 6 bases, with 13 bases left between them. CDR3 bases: TGTGCCAGCAGTTCAGGGTTTTTAGGCGAGCAGTACTTC. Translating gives CASSSGFLGEQYF.

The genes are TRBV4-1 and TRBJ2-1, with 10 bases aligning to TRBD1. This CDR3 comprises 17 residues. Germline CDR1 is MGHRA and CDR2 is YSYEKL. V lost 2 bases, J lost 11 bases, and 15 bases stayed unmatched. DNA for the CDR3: TGCGCCAGCAGCCAATTAGGGACAGGGGTTCCCTCCGGGAAGCAGTTCTTC. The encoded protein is CASSQLGTGVPSGKQFF.

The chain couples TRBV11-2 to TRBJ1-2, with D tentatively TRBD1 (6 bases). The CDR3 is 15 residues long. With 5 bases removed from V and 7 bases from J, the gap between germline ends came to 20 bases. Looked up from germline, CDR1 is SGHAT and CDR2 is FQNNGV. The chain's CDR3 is CASSPIWGQWAGYTF. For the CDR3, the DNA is TGTGCCAGCAGCCCCATATGGGGGCAATGGGCTGGCTACACCTTC.

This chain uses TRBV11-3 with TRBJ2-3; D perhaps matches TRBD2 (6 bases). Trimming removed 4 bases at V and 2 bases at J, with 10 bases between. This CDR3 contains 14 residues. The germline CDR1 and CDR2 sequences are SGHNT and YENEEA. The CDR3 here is CASSSRGITDTQYF. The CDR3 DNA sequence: TGTGCCAGCAGCTCACGGGGGATCACAGATACGCAGTATTTT.

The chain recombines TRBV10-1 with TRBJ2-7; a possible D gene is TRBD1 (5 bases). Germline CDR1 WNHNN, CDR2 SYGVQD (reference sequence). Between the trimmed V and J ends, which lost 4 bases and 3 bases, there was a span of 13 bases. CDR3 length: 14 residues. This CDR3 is CASSASQDRYEQYF. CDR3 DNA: TGCGCCAGCAGTGCGTCACAGGACCGCTACGAGCAGTACTTC.

The CDR3 region has the DNA TGTGCCAGCAGGACCCCCAGGGGCGATAAGGAAAAACTGTTTTTT. Translation: CASRTPRGDKEKLFF. The chain is built from TRBV6-6 and TRBJ1-4; D may be TRBD1 (6 bases). CDR3 length: 15 residues. CDR1 is MNHNY and CDR2 is SVGAGI in the germline V gene (reference sequence). With 6 bases removed from V and 8 bases from J, the gap between germline ends came to 19 bases.

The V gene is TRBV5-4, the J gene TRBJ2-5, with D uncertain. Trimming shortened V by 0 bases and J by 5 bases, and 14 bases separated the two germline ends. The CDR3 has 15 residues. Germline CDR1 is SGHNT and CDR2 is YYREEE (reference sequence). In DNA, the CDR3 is TGTGCCAGCAGCTTGGCAGGTCAGGAAGGCGAGACCCAGTACTTC. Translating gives CASSLAGQEGETQYF.

CDR3 nucleotide sequence: TGTGCCAGCAGTTTGGGCGGGACAGGGCTCAATGAGCAGTTCTTC. Protein: CASSLGGTGLNEQFF. The gene calls are TRBV27 and TRBJ2-1; 9 bases map to TRBD1. Germline-derived CDR1 and CDR2 are MNHEY and SMNVEV (reference sequence). There are 15 residues in the CDR3. V lost 3 bases and J lost 6; bases outside the gene matches: 6.

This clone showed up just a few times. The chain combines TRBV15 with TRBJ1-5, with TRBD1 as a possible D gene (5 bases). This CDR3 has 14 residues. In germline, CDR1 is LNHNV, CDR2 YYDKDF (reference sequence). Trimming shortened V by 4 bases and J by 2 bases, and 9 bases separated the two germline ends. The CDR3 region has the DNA TGTGCCACCAGCACGGGAGGGGGCAATCAGCCCCAGCATTTT. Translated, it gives CATSTGGGNQPQHF. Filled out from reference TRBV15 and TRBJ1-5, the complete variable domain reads DAMVIQNPRYQVTQFGKPVTLSCSQTLNHNVMYWYQQKSSQAPKLLFHYYDKDFNNEADTPDNFQSRRPNTSFCFLDIRSPGLGDTAMYLCATSTGGGNQPQHFGDGTRLSIL.

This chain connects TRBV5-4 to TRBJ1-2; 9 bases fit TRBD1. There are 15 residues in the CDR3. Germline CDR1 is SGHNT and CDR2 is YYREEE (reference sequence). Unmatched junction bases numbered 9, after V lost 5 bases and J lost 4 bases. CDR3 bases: TGTGCCAGCAGTCCTAACAGGGGGCCAGTCTATGGCTACACCTTC. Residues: CASSPNRGPVYGYTF.

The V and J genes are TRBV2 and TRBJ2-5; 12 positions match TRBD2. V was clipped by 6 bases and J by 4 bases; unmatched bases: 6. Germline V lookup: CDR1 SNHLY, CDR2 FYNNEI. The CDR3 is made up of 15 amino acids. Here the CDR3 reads CASRATSGSPETQYF. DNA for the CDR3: TGTGCCAGCAGGGCGACTAGCGGGAGCCCAGAGACCCAGTACTTC. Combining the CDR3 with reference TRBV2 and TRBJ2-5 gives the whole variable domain EPEVTQTPSHQVTQMGQEVILRCVPISNHLYFYWYRQILGQKVEFLVSFYNNEISEKSEIFDDQFSVERPDGSNFTLKIRSTKLEDSAMYFCASRATSGSPETQYFGPGTRLLVL.